This T cell receptor (beta chain) came from a study of T cell clonotyping in hematopoietic cell transplantation. Study-wide results and limits: Cells were unsorted, so CD4 and CD8 contributions were not separated. Few recipient clonotypes overlapped donors; over 95% were de novo at given depth.

Specified time point: recipient sample about 28 days before transplant, after cytoreduction. Of note for this clone: Its antigen is not known.

Repertoires were generated with immunoSEQ multiplex PCR, while TCRdb's copy carries only in-frame clones and drops some. The sample consists of about 41,000 clones, approximately 81% of them appearing once. V lost 0 bases to trimming and J lost 1 base; unmatched junction nucleotides: 5. The V gene's germline CDR1 is SGHVS and CDR2 FNYEAQ. The CDR3 runs 18 residues. The sequences come from peripheral blood mononuclear cells, collected before stem cell transplant. The chain is built from TRBV7-6 and TRBJ1-5, with 11 bases fitting TRBD1. The sequence derives from a man aged 55 to 70 with acute myeloid leukemia. Some clones in this sample may be carry-over from other donors' samples. This chain's CDR3 is CASSLAGTGGLSNQPQHF. The CDR3 DNA sequence: TGTGCCAGCAGCTTAGCCGGGACAGGGGGATTAAGCAATCAGCCCCAGCATTTT.